Listed below are T cell receptor beta chains from one sample, sequenced in a study of blood T cell repertoires in COVID-19. The table came from immunoSEQ multiplex PCR; TCRdb's copy has only in-frame clones and leaves some out. The sample has over 75,000 clones; approximately 87% are singletons. The source material was peripheral blood. These receptors originate from a human donor in a cohort sampled during active COVID-19. CDR3s include the opening cysteine and the closing phenylalanine or tryptophan. The D gene is left open where the match is weak. Only part of the rows carry a size: once, few, many, or a class if the clone is expanded.

TRBD1,14,NA,TRBJ1-6,TRBV7-2,TGTGCCAGCAGCTTAGAGACAGGGTATTCACCCCTCCACTTT,CASSLETGYSPLHF
NA,13,NA,TRBJ1-6,TRBV19,TGTGCCAGTAGTGGGCTACAAGGTTCACCCCTCCACTTT,CASSGLQGSPLHF
TRBD2,17,NA,TRBJ2-1,TRBV7-3,TGTGCCAGCAGCTTAACGGTGCTAGCGGGAGGGTACAATGAGCAGTTCTTC,CASSLTVLAGGYNEQFF
TRBD2,16,NA,TRBJ2-3,TRBV7-9,TGTGCCAGCAGCTCCGGTTCTAGCGGGGTGGCAGATACGCAGTATTTT,CASSSGSSGVADTQYF
NA,15,NA,TRBJ1-5,TRBV18,TGTGCCAGCTCACCAGTTGGGCTGGGCAATCAGCCCCAGCATTTT,CASSPVGLGNQPQHF
NA,11,once,TRBJ1-2,TRBV10-1,TGCGCCAGCAGCCCTCACTCTGGCTACACCTTC,CASSPHSGYTF
TRBD1,17,NA,TRBJ1-2,TRBV7-2,TGTGCCAGCAGCTTAGTTGGGGGACAGGGGAACTCCTATGGCTACACCTTC,CASSLVGGQGNSYGYTF
NA,14,once,TRBJ1-1,TRBV7-9,TGTGCCAGCAGCTCACAGGGAGAGAACACTGAAGCTTTCTTT,CASSSQGENTEAFF
NA,17,NA,TRBJ1-1,TRBV5-1,TGCGCCAGCAGCTTGGGCGCCTCGGCGGGTGGGGACACTGAAGCTTTCTTT,CASSLGASAGGDTEAFF
TRBD2,15,NA,TRBJ2-7,TRBV11-2,TGTGCCAGCAGCTTAACTAGCGGAGCCCCCTACGAGCAGTACTTC,CASSLTSGAPYEQYF
NA,12,NA,TRBJ2-4,TRBV2,TGTGCCAGTACCCCAGGGCCTGGCATTCAGTACTTC,CASTPGPGIQYF
NA,15,NA,TRBJ1-2,TRBV5-4,TGTGCCAGCAGCTTGTCCGGGTCTCAGAACTATGGCTACACCTTC,CASSLSGSQNYGYTF
TRBD1,15,NA,TRBJ1-2,TRBV19,TGTGCCAGTAGCGAGGGTGACAGGGGGAAAAATGGCTACACCTTC,CASSEGDRGKNGYTF
NA,13,NA,TRBJ1-1,TRBV19,TGTGCCAGTGCGGCGACGGCGAACACTGAAGCTTTCTTT,CASAATANTEAFF
NA,16,NA,TRBJ2-1,TRBV29-1,TGCAGCGCTTTTCTACCTAGGACTGCCTCCTACAATGAGCAGTTCTTC,CSAFLPRTASYNEQFF
NA,15,NA,TRBJ2-7,TRBV6-2/TRBV6-3,TGTGCCAGCAGCCGAGCGTCGGGGGATCACTACGAGCAGTACTTC,CASSRASGDHYEQYF
TRBD1,16,NA,TRBJ1-1,TRBV9,TGTGCCAGCAGCGTAGGGATGGGACAGGAAAACACTGAAGCTTTCTTT,CASSVGMGQENTEAFF
TRBD2,15,NA,TRBJ2-7,TRBV10-3,TGTGCCATCAGGCTAGGGGGGACTAGCTCCTACGGGCAGTACTTC,CAIRLGGTSSYGQYF
NA,15,NA,TRBJ2-3,TRBV19,TGTGCCAGTAGCCCGCAGATGGCAGGTTTAGATACGCAGTATTTT,CASSPQMAGLDTQYF
TRBD1,15,NA,TRBJ1-1,TRBV18,TGTGCCAGCTCGCCGGGACAGCGAAGAAGCACTGAAGCTTTCTTT,CASSPGQRRSTEAFF
NA,16,NA,TRBJ2-3,TRBV5-1,TGCGCCAGCAGCTTGATGGAGCACCGTAGCACAGATACGCAGTATTTT,CASSLMEHRSTDTQYF
NA,15,once,TRBJ1-2,TRBV7-2,TGTGCCAGCAGCCAAAGCGGTGGGCAGTCCTATGGCTACACCTTC,CASSQSGGQSYGYTF
NA,14,NA,TRBJ1-5,TRBV2,TGTGCCAGCAGTGAAACCTATAGCAATCAGCCCCAGCATTTT,CASSETYSNQPQHF
TRBD2,15,NA,TRBJ2-1,TRBV6-5,TGTGCCAGCAGTTCAACTAGCGGGGGCGACCATGAGCAGTTCTTC,CASSSTSGGDHEQFF